Here is one T cell receptor beta chain with its context. Its specificity is not known. This specimen comes from a study of T cells in Graves' hyperthyroidism and ophthalmopathy. Study-level findings and limits: Most clonotypes expanded in the thyroid (above 0.001) were also present in blood. The model anticipated ophthalmopathy a median 6.5 months pre-onset.

Graves' hyperthyroidism qualified as stable when ophthalmopathy did not progress within 18 months. Hyperthyroidism was newly diagnosed in patients aged 18 to 65 (duration under 2 months). This CDR3 has 14 amino acids. Germline values: CDR1 MNHEY, CDR2 SVGEGT. V lost 5 bases, J lost 4 bases, and 14 bases lay in between. Researchers took RNA transcripts and amplified the TCR beta CDR3 regions from them. A set of HTBI primers served as the primers for a first-round RT-PCR of the TCR CDR3. TCRdb reprocessed the multiplex PCR reads via MiXCR and lists one record per CDR3 protein. The profile shows a few hundred thousand distinct CDR3 sequences, 25% of them singletons.

This clonotype was sampled from a man aged 45-65 years with Graves' hyperthyroidism. J is TRBJ2-5 and V is TRBV6-2 or TRBV6-3, with D unclear. Sequenced input: blood. The CDR3: CASSVQETRETQYF. CDR3 bases: TGTGCCAGCAGTGTTCAGGAGACCCGAGAGACCCAGTACTTC.